This T cell receptor (beta chain) was sequenced for a study of human T cells and chemical hapten exposure. Study overall: An approximately 2 cm by approximately 2 cm inner upper arm patch received 2% DPC for sensitization.

This clonotype was seen repeatedly, ten times or more. Per the authors' pipeline: Sample-level TCR yields exhibited a median of approximately 88,000, with a range of about 20,000 to 690,600. TCRdb itself ran the RACE reads through MiXCR, one entry per CDR3 protein. The V and J calls and clone size are TCRdb's, not the authors'. The sample holds around 160,000 distinct CDR3 sequences, about 14% seen once. The time point was: patch test 1, 2 weeks after DPC sensitization. Treatment in this sample: therapeutic diphenylcyclopropenone sensitization with weekly scalp DPC. V lost 2 bases to trimming and J lost 5 bases, with 7 bases between them. CDR1 is SGHRS, CDR2 YFSETQ, per germline. The CDR3 contains 12 residues.

The sequenced sample was whole blood, obtained in connection with sensitization to the hapten diphenylcyclopropenone (DPC). The rearrangement uses TRBV5-1 and TRBJ2-5; no clear D gene. This TCR was sampled from a woman aged 25 to 39 with alopecia areata. Some clones in this sample may be carry-over from other donors' samples. In nucleotides, the CDR3 is TGCGCCAGCAGCTTCGTGGGCGAGACCCAGTACTTC. Amino acids: CASSFVGETQYF.